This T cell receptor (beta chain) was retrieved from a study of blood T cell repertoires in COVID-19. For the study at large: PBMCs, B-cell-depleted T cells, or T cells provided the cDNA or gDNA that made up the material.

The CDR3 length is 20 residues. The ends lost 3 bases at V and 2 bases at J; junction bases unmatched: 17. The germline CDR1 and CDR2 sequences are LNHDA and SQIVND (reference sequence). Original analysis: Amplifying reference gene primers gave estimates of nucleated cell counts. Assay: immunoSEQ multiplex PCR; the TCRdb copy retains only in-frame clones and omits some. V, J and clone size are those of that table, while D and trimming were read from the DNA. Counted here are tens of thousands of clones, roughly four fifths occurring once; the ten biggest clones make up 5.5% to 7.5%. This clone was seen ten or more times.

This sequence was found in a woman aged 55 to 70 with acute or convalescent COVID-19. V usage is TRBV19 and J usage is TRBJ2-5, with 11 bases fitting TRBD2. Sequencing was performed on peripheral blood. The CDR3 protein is CASSIVGIGLAGGPQETQYF. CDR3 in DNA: TGTGCCAGTAGTATCGTTGGTATCGGCCTAGCGGGGGGACCTCAAGAGACCCAGTACTTC.